The rows below give T cell receptor beta chains drawn from one sample of a study of early T cells in non-severe SARS-CoV-2 infection. TCRdb itself ran the 5' RACE reads through MiXCR, one entry per CDR3 protein. The sample contains about 110,000 distinct CDR3 sequences, around 10% of which appear only once. Specimen: whole blood. Receptor source: an adult who was a healthcare worker with PCR-confirmed SARS-CoV-2 infection or an uninfected control (not recorded which). CDR3s include the opening cysteine and the closing phenylalanine or tryptophan.

J gene,V gene,CDR3 protein
TRBJ2-3,TRBV29-1,CSVDPGLPDTQYF
TRBJ2-5,TRBV7-9,CASSPGQGETQYF
TRBJ2-7,TRBV5-5,CASSLVNWPYEQYF
TRBJ1-6,TRBV3-1,CASSHRDSGSPLHF
TRBJ2-1,TRBV6-5,CASSLSGGPSVEQFF
TRBJ1-5,TRBV12-3/TRBV12-4,CASSFTDRLSQPQHF
TRBJ2-7,TRBV12-3/TRBV12-4,CASSRRPLVYEQYF
TRBJ2-7,TRBV7-8,CASSGIRDGAGYEQYF
TRBJ2-3,TRBV11-3,CASSLVTGSSTDTQYF
TRBJ1-2,TRBV12-3/TRBV12-4,CATLWDSYGYTF
TRBJ1-1,TRBV27,CASSLSGGTATEAFF
TRBJ1-2,TRBV7-9,CASSLLNRDKSNGYTF
TRBJ2-1,TRBV5-1,CASSTGQNHNEQFF
TRBJ2-5,TRBV29-1,CSVDAGKTQYF
TRBJ2-7,TRBV29-1,CSVVAGGNYEQYF
TRBJ2-1,TRBV20-1,CSAQGGSSYNEQFF
TRBJ2-1,TRBV7-9,CASSGTNEQFF
TRBJ1-4,TRBV6-5,CASSAGRATNEKLFF
TRBJ1-3,TRBV6-6,CASHHLSGNTIYF
TRBJ1-2,TRBV7-9,CASSFGRGYHTF
TRBJ1-3,TRBV9,CASSPAAGSGNTIYF
TRBJ2-3,TRBV29-1,CSVAGRISTDTQYF
TRBJ2-1,TRBV10-3,CAIGLDEQFF
TRBJ2-3,TRBV29-1,CSSAGGADTQYF
TRBJ2-3,TRBV6-1,CASTTTLSGTDTQYF
TRBJ2-1,TRBV7-2,CASSLKREGSNEQFF
TRBJ2-3,TRBV20-1,CSALSGRDTQYF
TRBJ2-3,TRBV18,CASSPRRQLTDTQYF
TRBJ2-7,TRBV6-6,CASSAGTSGYEQYF
TRBJ2-6,TRBV7-6,CASSQVPSGANVLTF
TRBJ1-5,TRBV9,CASSARDRPLNQPQHF
TRBJ1-3,TRBV10-3,CAISEEPLGTIYF
TRBJ2-1,TRBV29-1,CSVEGGTSGNYEQFF
TRBJ1-1,TRBV29-1,CSGDKNTEAFF
TRBJ1-1,TRBV6-2/TRBV6-3,CASSYFWTGKIVEAFF
TRBJ2-1,TRBV10-3,CAIRRDRSYNEQIF
TRBJ2-7,TRBV28,CASHSRGAYEQYF
TRBJ2-3,TRBV4-1,CASSTAPGTGYTDTQNF
TRBJ2-7,TRBV12-3/TRBV12-4,CASSLVAGGPYEQYF
TRBJ2-3,TRBV6-6,CASGPMADTQYF
TRBJ2-2,TRBV9,CASSRLASGELFF
TRBJ2-3,TRBV12-5,CASGLATTVDTQYF